Each of the 4 T cell receptor beta chains below was sequenced from the same sample in a study of blood T cells in healthy people across ages. Alongside a J-beta primer mix, a sample-barcoded 5' primer served in a second PCR lasting 7 to 11 cycles. One entry per CDR3 protein results from TCRdb running MiXCR on the 5' RACE reads. The repertoire holds around 1.7 million distinct CDR3 sequences, with approximately 30% as singletons. The sequencing sample was made of blood. These receptors all come from a woman between 25 and 40 years old in good health.

This chain links TRBV3-1 with TRBJ1-4; D might be TRBD1 (5 bases). The germline V and J ends were trimmed by 1 base and 7 bases, with 19 bases remaining between them. The CDR3 loop spans 17 amino acids. Germline lookup yields CDR1 LGHDT and CDR2 YNNKEL (reference sequence). The CDR3 region is CASSQAPARAGGEKLFF. The CDR3 DNA reads as TGTGCCAGCAGCCAAGCCCCTGCCCGGGCCGGGGGTGAAAAACTGTTTTTT.

This rearrangement joins TRBV7-3 to TRBJ2-3; 7 bases align to TRBD2. Trimming removed 9 bases from V and 2 bases from J; junction bases left unmatched: 11. This CDR3 has 15 residues. CDR1 and CDR2 from the germline V gene are SGHTA and FQGTGA. CDR3 sequence reads: CASSPTGGPTDTQYF. The CDR3 DNA follows: TGTGCCAGTAGCCCCACGGGGGGACCCACAGATACGCAGTATTTT.

Note on this clonotype: One end of the junction varies from germline; a read error may be responsible. V and J are TRBV9 and TRBJ2-6; D unclear. The CDR3 extends over 14 amino acids. The germline V gene has CDR1 SGDLS and CDR2 YYNGEE. CDR3 coding DNA: TGTGCCAGCGGCGTAGGCTCTGGGGCCAACGTCCTGACTTTC. Amino acid sequence: CASGVGSGANVLTF.

The chain recombines TRBV20-1 with TRBJ2-5; D not certain. Trimming shortened V by 4 bases and J by 2 bases, and 11 bases separated the two germline ends. There are 13 residues in the CDR3. Germline V CDR1 and CDR2: DFQATT, SNEGSKA (reference sequence). CDR3 sequence (DNA): TGCAGTGCTAAATCGACAAGGCAAGAGACCCAGTACTTC. Encoded protein: CSAKSTRQETQYF.